This passage covers 20 T cell receptor beta chains from one sample sequenced in a study of regulatory T cells in long-lasting Graves disease. The time point here: newly diagnosed GD, antithyroid drugs for less than 3 months. Construction of the TCR library relied on RNA isolated from PBMCs. Building of the TCR beta libraries involved iRepertoire HTBI primers and Arm-PCR of CDR3 regions. MiXCR, applied by TCRdb to the multiplex PCR reads, yields one record per CDR3 protein. The data contain around 500,000 distinct CDR3 sequences, approximately 15% of them singletons. The same specimen was also included in a second study, on T cells in Graves' hyperthyroidism and ophthalmopathy.

The sample consisted of peripheral blood mononuclear cells (PBMCs), taken at new diagnosis, from a patient treated with antithyroid drugs. The receptors shown here come from a man aged 25 to 45 with Graves disease.

This clonotype was observed many times. This sequence joins TRBV7-8 and TRBJ2-2, with 11 positions matching TRBD2. Unmatched junction bases numbered 2, after V lost 5 bases and J lost 3 bases. Per the germline V gene, CDR1 is SGHVS and CDR2 is FQNEAQ. This CDR3 contains 15 residues. CDR3 nucleotides: TGTGCCAGCAGCCAGACTAGCGGGGACACCGGGGAGCTGTTTTTT. This translates into CASSQTSGDTGELFF.

This clonotype was detected many times. The chain employs TRBV6-2 or TRBV6-3 and TRBJ1-5; D is undetermined. V lost 6 bases, J lost 0 bases, and 12 bases lay in between. The CDR3 length is 15 residues. CDR1 is MNHEY, CDR2 SVGEGT, per germline. This CDR3 reads CASSSRGHSNQPQHF. Here the CDR3 DNA reads TGTGCCAGCAGCTCCCGCGGGCATAGCAATCAGCCCCAGCATTTT.

The chain recombines TRBV11-2 with TRBJ1-4; D is uncertain. Germline loops: CDR1 SGHAT, CDR2 FQNNGV. The CDR3 is 15 residues long. V was cut by 2 bases and J by 8 bases, with 15 bases left in between. CDR3 DNA: TGTGCCAGCAGCTTATTCGGGCAGGCGGGGGAAAAACTGTTTTTT. It translates to CASSLFGQAGEKLFF.

This clonotype showed up many times. The rearrangement uses TRBV12-3 or TRBV12-4 and TRBJ2-7; 9 bases fit TRBD2. J lost 6 bases, V lost 7 bases, and 16 bases had no gene match. This CDR3 contains 16 residues. The CDR3 spells CASTPSGSGRVGEQYF. In nucleotides, the CDR3 is TGTGCCAGCACCCCATCAGGTAGCGGGAGAGTCGGCGAGCAGTACTTC.

This clonotype has a handful of counts. The DNA of the CDR3 is TGTGCCAGCAGCGTCGGGACAGGGGTAGACTATGGCTACACCTTC. Protein product: CASSVGTGVDYGYTF. The V and J genes are TRBV9 and TRBJ1-2, with 10 bases aligning to TRBD1. The CDR3 length is 15 residues. Germline CDR1 reads SGDLS; CDR2 reads YYNGEE. V dropped 2 bases and J dropped 3; count of bases not matched to a gene: 4.

The chain couples TRBV6-1 to TRBJ2-4, with TRBD2 identical over 16 bases. Per the germline V gene, CDR1 is MNHNS and CDR2 is SASEGT. V trimming: 6 bases; J trimming: 8 bases; junction bases outside the gene matches: 13. This CDR3 is built from 18 residues. The CDR3 nucleotides read TGTGCCAGCAGAGGGACTAGCGGGAGGGCCTTGAATAAAGACATTCAGTACTTC. As protein: CASRGTSGRALNKDIQYF.

The genes are TRBV5-1 and TRBJ2-7, with no clear D. Germline values: CDR1 SGHRS, CDR2 YFSETQ. The CDR3 has 14 amino acids. V lost 7 bases and J lost 0, with 14 bases in between. This chain's CDR3 is CASDPARSSYEQYF. The CDR3 bases are TGCGCCAGCGACCCGGCTAGGAGCTCCTACGAGCAGTACTTC.

With regard to this clonotype: This is likely an artifact of a read error, given a far larger clone one base away. The gene calls are TRBV2 and TRBJ2-3, with 7 bases matching TRBD1. Germline V CDR1 and CDR2: SNHLY, FYNNEI. V shed 8 bases and J 5 bases; nucleotides not matched to a gene: 10. The CDR3 is made up of 14 amino acids. The CDR3 loop is CASSKQGKKDTQYF. The CDR3 nucleotides are TGTGCCAGCTCCAAACAGGGGAAGAAAGATACGCAGTATTTT.

This clonotype was recorded many times. The chain has TRBV3-1 and TRBJ1-1; no clear D gene. Germline CDR1 reads LGHDT; CDR2 reads YNNKEL (reference sequence). The ends were cut back, 0 bases at V and 3 bases at J, with 5 bases in the middle. There are 13 residues in the CDR3. This CDR3 is CASSQEGYTEAFF. The CDR3, as DNA: TGTGCCAGCAGCCAAGAAGGCTACACTGAAGCTTTCTTT.

As for this clonotype: A read error may account for a junction end that differs from germline. This chain uses TRBV30 with TRBJ2-5, with D perhaps matching TRBD1 or TRBD2 (5 bases each). The CDR3 runs to 11 residues. Germline V lookup: CDR1 GTSNPN, CDR2 SVGIG (reference sequence). The chain's CDR3 is CACTEGETQYF. CDR3 nucleotide sequence: TGCGCCTGTACCGAGGGGGAGACCCAGTACTTC.

This clonotype was seen at least ten times. The rearrangement joins TRBV6-2 or TRBV6-3 to TRBJ2-7; 7 positions agree with TRBD1. This CDR3 has 16 residues. In germline, CDR1 is MNHEY, CDR2 SVGEGT. The junction had 13 bases not matched to a gene; V was cut back by 1 base and J by 7 bases. For the CDR3, the DNA is TGTGCCAGCAGTTACTACCCGGCAAGACCAGGGGGTGAGCAGTACTTC. Amino acid sequence: CASSYYPARPGGEQYF.

This clonotype was seen many times. This sequence joins TRBV5-1 and TRBJ2-1; 7 positions match TRBD2. Looked up from germline, CDR1 is SGHRS and CDR2 is YFSETQ. The CDR3 consists of 15 residues. V shed 0 bases, J shed 6 bases, and the junction held 6 bases outside the gene matches. DNA for the CDR3: TGCGCCAGCAGCTTGGAGCGGGATATATCCAATGAGCAGTTCTTC. It codes for CASSLERDISNEQFF.

This clonotype was observed at least ten times. The chain has TRBV28 and TRBJ1-5, with D possibly TRBD1 on 5 matching bases. V lost 9 bases, J lost 1 base, and 13 bases lay in between. The CDR3 is made up of 14 amino acids. CDR1 is MDHEN, CDR2 SYDVKM, per germline. CDR3: CASNRQSSNQPQHF. CDR3 nucleotides: TGTGCCAGTAACCGACAGTCGAGCAATCAGCCCCAGCATTTT.

In its sample, this clonotype was seen many times. The chain combines TRBV19 with TRBJ1-5; D perhaps matches TRBD1 (5 bases). V lost 5 bases and J 0 bases, leaving 14 bases between the germline ends. This CDR3 region has 16 residues. Germline V gene data show CDR1 as LNHDA and CDR2 as SQIVND (reference sequence). The DNA for the CDR3 is TGTGCCAGTAGTTATTGGGACGGTCGTAGCAATCAGCCCCAGCATTTT. Translating it yields CASSYWDGRSNQPQHF. The full variable domain, completed using reference TRBV19 and TRBJ1-5, is DGGITQSPKYLFRKEGQNVTLSCEQNLNHDAMYWYRQDPGQGLRLIYYSQIVNDFQKGDIAEGYSVSREKKESFPLTVTSAQKNPTAFYLCASSYWDGRSNQPQHFGDGTRLSIL.

Ten or more counts support this clonotype. The rearrangement links TRBV27 to TRBJ2-1; TRBD2 matches at 11 bases. CDR3 length: 13 residues. Germline CDR1 reads MNHEY; CDR2 reads SMNVEV (reference sequence). The trim removed 5 bases at V and 9 bases at J, leaving 3 bases unmatched. CDR3: CASSTTSGSEQFF. The CDR3 DNA is TGTGCCAGCAGTACCACTAGCGGGAGTGAGCAGTTCTTC.

In the case of this clonotype: A clone one base away is much larger, so this may be a read error. The chain is built from TRBV15 and TRBJ1-5, with 11 nucleotides matching TRBD1. In germline, CDR1 is LNHNV, CDR2 YYDKDF (reference sequence). The CDR3 length is 15 residues. The CDR3 bases are TGTGCCGCCAGCAGCGGGACAGGGGGTAATCAGCCCCAGCATTTT. Its protein is CAASSGTGGNQPQHF.

The V and J genes are TRBV6-1 and TRBJ2-3; D ambiguous. Germline V gives CDR1 MNHNS, CDR2 SASEGT. This CDR3 comprises 14 residues. V gave up 6 bases and J gave up 0 bases, with 10 bases separating them. The CDR3 reads CASRTEASTDTQYF. Written as DNA, the CDR3 is TGTGCCAGCAGGACGGAAGCTAGCACAGATACGCAGTATTTT.

This clonotype is a singleton in its sample. The genes are TRBV20-1 and TRBJ1-1; D not certain. The V and J ends lost 5 bases and 0 bases respectively, with 10 bases between them. The CDR3 consists of 13 residues. Germline V lookup: CDR1 DFQATT, CDR2 SNEGSKA (reference sequence). The DNA of the CDR3 is TGCAGTGCTCCCAAGTGGATGAACACTGAAGCTTTCTTT. As protein: CSAPKWMNTEAFF.

There are many counts of this clonotype. The chain has TRBV2 and TRBJ2-1, with TRBD1 matching 10 bases. This CDR3 contains 16 residues. With V trimmed by 5 bases and J by 7 bases, 11 bases remained unmatched. Germline V gives CDR1 SNHLY, CDR2 FYNNEI. The CDR3 region is CASSPRQGAKFNEQFF. The CDR3 DNA reads as TGTGCCAGCAGTCCGCGACAGGGGGCGAAGTTTAATGAGCAGTTCTTC.

About this clonotype itself: Just one base apart from a much larger clone, this may be a read error. The J gene is TRBJ1-1, the V gene TRBV25-1; D is uncertain. Per germline, CDR1 MGHDK and CDR2 SYGVNS. V was pared by 4 bases and J by 3 bases, with 6 bases between. This CDR3 has 12 amino acids. As DNA, the CDR3 is TGTGCCAGCAGTGCCTGGGACACTGAAGCTTTCTTT. Translated, it gives CASSAWDTEAFF.